Following are 9 T cell receptor beta chains from one sample sequenced in a study of cytomegalovirus exposure and HLA in healthy donors. The table came from immunoSEQ multiplex PCR; TCRdb's copy has only in-frame clones and leaves some out. The sample includes 90,000 to 100,000 clones, roughly 87% of them seen just once. The specimen was PBMCs. The receptors derive from a woman in her twenties or thirties in good health and CMV-seronegative.

The rearrangement links TRBV27 to TRBJ2-2; 7 positions match TRBD1. V dropped 6 bases and J dropped 2; count of bases not matched to a gene: 6. This CDR3 spans 15 amino acids. Germline CDR1 and CDR2: MNHEY and SMNVEV (reference sequence). The CDR3 bases are TGTGCCAGCAGAACCGGGACAGCAAACACCGGGGAGCTGTTTTTT. Encoded protein: CASRTGTANTGELFF.

The chain has TRBV4-1 and TRBJ2-3; D may be TRBD2 (6 bases). Germline V gene lookup returns CDR1 MGHRA and CDR2 YSYEKL. The CDR3 sequence is 15 residues long. V shed 0 bases and J shed 3 bases, with 10 bases lying between them. The CDR3 reads CASSQDMGGTDTQYF. CDR3 nucleotides: TGCGCCAGCAGCCAAGATATGGGGGGTACAGATACGCAGTATTTT.

The chain links TRBV4-2 to TRBJ2-3; D perhaps matches TRBD1 (5 bases). The CDR3 has 14 amino acids. The germline V gene encodes CDR1 LGHNA and CDR2 YNFKEQ. V lost 1 base and J 1 base, leaving 6 bases between the germline ends. The CDR3 sequence is CASSQAQGTDTQYF. The DNA for the CDR3 is TGTGCCAGCAGCCAAGCACAGGGCACAGATACGCAGTATTTT.

This clone was counted only a few times. The chain combines TRBV11-2 with TRBJ1-2; the D gene is possibly TRBD1 (5 bases). CDR3 size: 14 residues. The V gene lost 0 bases and the J gene lost 4 bases, with 9 bases spanning the gap. CDR1 SGHAT and CDR2 FQNNGV come from the germline V gene. For the CDR3, the DNA is TGTGCCAGCAGCTTAGAGGAGGGACCCTATGGCTACACCTTC. Translated, it gives CASSLEEGPYGYTF.

CDR3 sequence (DNA): TGTGCCAGCAGATTCGGTCCCTACGAGCAGTACTTC. Translation gives CASRFGPYEQYF. The rearrangement uses TRBV7-9 and TRBJ2-7; D is unresolved. The V gene's germline CDR1 is SEHNR and CDR2 FQNEAQ (reference sequence). The CDR3 is made up of 12 amino acids. V gave up 6 bases and J gave up 2 bases, with 8 bases separating them.

This chain connects TRBV19 to TRBJ2-1, with TRBD2 as a possible D gene (6 bases). CDR1 LNHDA and CDR2 SQIVND come from the germline V gene (reference sequence). This CDR3 region has 16 residues. Trimming shortened V by 3 bases and J by 8 bases, and 20 bases separated the two germline ends. The CDR3 region is CASSMPSGRSMDEQFF. CDR3 DNA: TGTGCCAGTAGTATGCCCTCCGGGAGAAGTATGGATGAGCAGTTCTTC.

This clone was seen only once. V is TRBV28 and J is TRBJ2-1, with TRBD2 matching over 7 bases. Trimming took 0 bases from V and 0 from J; bases not matched to a gene: 5. The CDR3 has 17 amino acids. Germline CDR1 is MDHEN and CDR2 is SYDVKM. The CDR3 DNA sequence: TGTGCCAGCAGTTTATGGGGCGGGGGAAGCTCCTACAATGAGCAGTTCTTC. It is translated as CASSLWGGGSSYNEQFF.

The chain joins TRBV29-1 to TRBJ2-1; 8 positions agree with TRBD2. The CDR3 covers 14 residues. Germline CDR1 is SQVTM and CDR2 is ANQGSEA. J was trimmed by 9 bases and V by 4 bases; bases with no gene match: 11. CDR3 DNA: TGCAGCGTTGGAGGCGGGAGGTTGTCGAGTGAGCAGTTCTTC. It codes for CSVGGGRLSSEQFF.

V and J are TRBV18 and TRBJ2-7, with a weak D call TRBD2 (6 bases). Germline assignment: CDR1 KGHSH and CDR2 LQKENI. The V and J ends lost 3 bases and 5 bases respectively, with 20 bases between them. CDR3 length: 16 residues. The CDR3 coding sequence is TGTGCCAGCTCACCCGGCAGTTTACGGAGGGGCCACGAGCAGTACTTC. Amino acids: CASSPGSLRRGHEQYF.